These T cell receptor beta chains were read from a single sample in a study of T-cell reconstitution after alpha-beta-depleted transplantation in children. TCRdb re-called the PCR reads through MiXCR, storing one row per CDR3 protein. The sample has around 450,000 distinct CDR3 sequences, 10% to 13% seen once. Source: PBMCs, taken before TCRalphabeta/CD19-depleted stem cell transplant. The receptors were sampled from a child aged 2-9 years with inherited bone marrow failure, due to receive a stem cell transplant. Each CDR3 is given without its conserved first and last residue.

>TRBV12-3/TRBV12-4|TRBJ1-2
ASSRPGQHYGYT
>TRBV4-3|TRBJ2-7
ASSQDPPTGVKYEQY
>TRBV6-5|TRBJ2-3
ASSRYLDTQY
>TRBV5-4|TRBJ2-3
ASSWDSDTQY
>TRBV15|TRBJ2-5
ATSRPGETQY
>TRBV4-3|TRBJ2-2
ASSQGTGTHTGELF
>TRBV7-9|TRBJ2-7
ASSFFGFYEQY
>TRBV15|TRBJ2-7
ATSRDLTEQY
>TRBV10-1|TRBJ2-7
ASSEGGPSSYEQY
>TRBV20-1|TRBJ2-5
SASASGQETQY
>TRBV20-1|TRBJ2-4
SASGTRMTKNIQY
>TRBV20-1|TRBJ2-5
SAREVAGNQETQY
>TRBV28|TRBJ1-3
ASSAWTGALGNTIY